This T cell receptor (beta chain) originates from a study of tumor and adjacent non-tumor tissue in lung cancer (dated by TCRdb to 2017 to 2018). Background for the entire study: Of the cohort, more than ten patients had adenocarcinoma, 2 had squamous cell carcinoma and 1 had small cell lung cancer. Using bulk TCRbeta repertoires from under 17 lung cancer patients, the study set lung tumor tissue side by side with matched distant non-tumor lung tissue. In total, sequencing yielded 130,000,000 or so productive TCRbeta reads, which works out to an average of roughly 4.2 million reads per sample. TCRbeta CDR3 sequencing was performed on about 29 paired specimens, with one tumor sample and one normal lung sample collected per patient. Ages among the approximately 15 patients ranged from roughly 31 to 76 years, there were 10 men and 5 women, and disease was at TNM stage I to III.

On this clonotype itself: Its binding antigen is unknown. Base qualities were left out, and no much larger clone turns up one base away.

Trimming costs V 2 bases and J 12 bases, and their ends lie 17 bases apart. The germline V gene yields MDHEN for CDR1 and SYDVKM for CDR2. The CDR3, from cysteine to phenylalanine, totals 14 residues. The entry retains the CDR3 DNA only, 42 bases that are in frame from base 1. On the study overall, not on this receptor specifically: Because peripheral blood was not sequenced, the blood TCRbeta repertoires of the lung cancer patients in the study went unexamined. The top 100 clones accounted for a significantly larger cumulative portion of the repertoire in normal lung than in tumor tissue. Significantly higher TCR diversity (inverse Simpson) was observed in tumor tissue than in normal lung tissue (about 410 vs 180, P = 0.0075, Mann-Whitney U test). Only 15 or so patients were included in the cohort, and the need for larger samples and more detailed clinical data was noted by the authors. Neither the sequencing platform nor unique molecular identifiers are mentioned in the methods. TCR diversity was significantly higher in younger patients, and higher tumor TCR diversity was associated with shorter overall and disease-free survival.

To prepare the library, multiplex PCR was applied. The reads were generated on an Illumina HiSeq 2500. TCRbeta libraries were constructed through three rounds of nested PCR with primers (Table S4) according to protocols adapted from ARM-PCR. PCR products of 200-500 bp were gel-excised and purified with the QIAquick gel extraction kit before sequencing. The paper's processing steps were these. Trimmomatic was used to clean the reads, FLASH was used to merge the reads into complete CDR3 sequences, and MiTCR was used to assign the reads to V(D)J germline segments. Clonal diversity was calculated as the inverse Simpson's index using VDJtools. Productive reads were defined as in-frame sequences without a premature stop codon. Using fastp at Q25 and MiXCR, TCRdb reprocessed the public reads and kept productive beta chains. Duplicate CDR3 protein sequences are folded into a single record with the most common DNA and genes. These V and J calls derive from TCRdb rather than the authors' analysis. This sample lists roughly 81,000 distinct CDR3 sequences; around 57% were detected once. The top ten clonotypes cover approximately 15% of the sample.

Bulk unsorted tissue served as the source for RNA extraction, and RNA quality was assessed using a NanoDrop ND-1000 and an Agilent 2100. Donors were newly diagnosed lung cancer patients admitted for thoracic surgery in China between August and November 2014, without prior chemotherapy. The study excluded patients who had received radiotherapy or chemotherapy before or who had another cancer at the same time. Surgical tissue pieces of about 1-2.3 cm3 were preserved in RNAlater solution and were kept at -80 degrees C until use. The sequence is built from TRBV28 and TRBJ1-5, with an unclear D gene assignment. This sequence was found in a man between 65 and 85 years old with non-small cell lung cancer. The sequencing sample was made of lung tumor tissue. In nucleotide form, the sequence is TGTGCCAGCAGTTTACGAGGGCACATAGGGCTCCAGCATTTT. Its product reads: CASSLRGHIGLQHF.